One and the same sample provided the 24 T cell receptor beta chains below, sequenced in a study of CD8 T cells in Susac syndrome. RNA in amounts of roughly 0.5 to 1 ug was reverse transcribed with random hexamers. TCRdb ran MiXCR on the immunoSEQ multiplex PCR reads and lists one entry per CDR3 protein. This table has roughly 110,000 distinct CDR3 sequences, 94% appearing once. Material: CD8+ T cells from PBMCs. These receptors came from a human donor with Susac syndrome.

CDR3 in amino acids: CASSEGPGTQETQYF. CDR3 coding DNA: TGTGCCAGCAGCGAGGGGCCCGGGACTCAAGAGACCCAGTACTTC. The chain is built from TRBV9 and TRBJ2-5; a possible D gene is TRBD2 (6 bases). The CDR3 is 15 amino acids. CDR1 and CDR2 (germline): SGDLS, YYNGEE. Trimming pared 3 bases from V and 2 bases from J, leaving 14 bases between.

This clonotype appeared once. The rearrangement joins TRBV9 to TRBJ2-6, with D tentatively TRBD1 (6 bases). The CDR3 has 16 amino acids. V shed 4 bases and J shed 3 bases, with 14 bases lying between them. Germline V lookup: CDR1 SGDLS, CDR2 YYNGEE. In DNA form, the CDR3 reads TGTGCCAGCAGCTTACAGGGCTGGGGTGGGGCCAACGTCCTGACTTTC. It yields the protein CASSLQGWGGANVLTF.

This clonotype was seen just once. The chain employs TRBV19 and TRBJ1-2; the match to TRBD1 covers 7 bases. The ends lost 3 bases at V and 6 bases at J; junction bases unmatched: 1. The germline CDR1 and CDR2 sequences are LNHDA and SQIVND (reference sequence). The CDR3 totals 12 residues. The CDR3 nucleotides are TGTGCCAGTAGTATGGGGACAGATGGCTACACCTTC. It is translated as CASSMGTDGYTF.

The J gene is TRBJ2-3, the V gene TRBV20-1; D tentatively fits TRBD1 or TRBD2 (5 bases each). Germline assignment: CDR1 DFQATT and CDR2 SNEGSKA (reference sequence). V dropped 6 bases and J dropped 6 bases, with 22 bases sitting between them. This CDR3 region has 15 residues. The CDR3, as DNA: TGCAGTGCCAAACCCGGGGTCGCTGGGACGGATACGCAGTATTTT. Translated: CSAKPGVAGTDTQYF.

The CDR3 protein is CASSVGTAIQETQYF. CDR3 in DNA: TGTGCCAGCAGTGTGGGGACAGCCATCCAAGAGACCCAGTACTTC. The rearrangement joins TRBV7-9 to TRBJ2-5; 7 nucleotides agree with TRBD1. Germline V gene data show CDR1 as SEHNR and CDR2 as FQNEAQ (reference sequence). J was trimmed by 1 base and V by 6 bases; bases with no gene match: 8. The CDR3 has 15 residues.

The chain has TRBV14 and TRBJ1-2; D not resolved. Germline V CDR1 and CDR2: SGHDN, FVKESK. V lost 1 base and J lost 4, with 7 bases in between. CDR3 length: 13 residues. The CDR3 is CASSQGRTYGYTF. Here the CDR3 DNA reads TGTGCCAGCAGCCAAGGTCGGACCTATGGCTACACCTTC.

The chain couples TRBV30 to TRBJ1-2; D possibly corresponds to TRBD1 (6 bases). There are 12 residues in the CDR3. V was clipped by 3 bases and J by 5 bases, with 10 bases between them. CDR1 is GTSNPN and CDR2 is SVGIG in the germline V gene (reference sequence). The CDR3 sequence is CAWRLQGYGYTF. CDR3 coding DNA: TGTGCCTGGAGATTACAGGGTTATGGCTACACCTTC.

V usage is TRBV23-1 and J usage is TRBJ1-1, with a weak D call TRBD1 (5 bases). TRBV23-1 belongs to the ORF category, with a function that is uncertain. This CDR3 has 14 residues. Between the trimmed V and J ends, which lost 0 bases and 3 bases, there was a span of 8 bases. The CDR3, as DNA: TGCGCCAGCAGTCAATCTGGGGGTGACACTGAAGCTTTCTTT. Translated: CASSQSGGDTEAFF.

This clonotype has just one count. The V call is TRBV19, the J call TRBJ2-2, with D maybe TRBD2 (6 bases). This CDR3 has 14 residues. With 3 bases removed from V and 4 bases from J, the gap between germline ends came to 9 bases. In germline, CDR1 is LNHDA, CDR2 SQIVND (reference sequence). CDR3 protein: CASSMTGVTGELFF. The CDR3 DNA sequence: TGTGCCAGTAGTATGACGGGGGTCACCGGGGAGCTGTTTTTT.

The chain joins TRBV9 to TRBJ2-7; TRBD2 aligns across 9 bases. The CDR3 runs to 16 residues. From germline, CDR1 is SGDLS and CDR2 YYNGEE. V lost 4 bases, J lost 3 bases, and 11 bases stayed unmatched. The CDR3 coding sequence is TGTGCCAGCAGCCCCTCACCTCGGACTAGCGACTACGAGCAGTACTTC. As protein: CASSPSPRTSDYEQYF. Looking up the rest from reference TRBV9 and TRBJ2-7 gives the full variable domain: DSGVTQTPKHLITATGQRVTLRCSPRSGDLSVYWYQQSLDQGLQFLIQYYNGEERAKGNILERFSAQQFPDLHSELNLSSLELGDSALYFCASSPSPRTSDYEQYFGPGTRLTVT.

The gene calls are TRBV19 and TRBJ2-2; the D is unclear. Germline lookup yields CDR1 LNHDA and CDR2 SQIVND (reference sequence). The CDR3 loop spans 13 amino acids. The V end was cut by 10 bases, the J end by 3 bases, with 12 bases between. CDR3 nucleotide sequence: TGTGCCACCGCCTACCCATACACCGGGGAGCTGTTTTTT. Translated: CATAYPYTGELFF.

The chain couples TRBV19 to TRBJ1-2; D is perhaps TRBD1 (5 bases). Germline V gene sequence: CDR1 LNHDA, CDR2 SQIVND (reference sequence). CDR3 size: 14 residues. The germline V and J ends were trimmed by 3 bases and 7 bases, with 15 bases remaining between them. CDR3 nucleotides: TGTGCCAGTAGTATGATGACGGGACGGTCTGGCTACACCTTC. This encodes CASSMMTGRSGYTF. The variable domain in full, with the rest retrieved from reference TRBV19 and TRBJ1-2, is DGGITQSPKYLFRKEGQNVTLSCEQNLNHDAMYWYRQDPGQGLRLIYYSQIVNDFQKGDIAEGYSVSREKKESFPLTVTSAQKNPTAFYLCASSMMTGRSGYTFGSGTRLTVV.

The chain combines TRBV6-5 with TRBJ2-5, with TRBD1 matching 7 bases. The CDR3 contains 17 residues. Losses at the gene ends were 1 base for V and 0 bases for J; bases not matched to a gene: 8. Germline V lookup: CDR1 MNHEY, CDR2 SVGAGI. CDR3 bases: TGTGCCAGCAGTTACTATAGGCCCGGGACAGACCAAGAGACCCAGTACTTC. It encodes CASSYYRPGTDQETQYF.

This sequence joins TRBV27 and TRBJ1-5; D is perhaps TRBD1 (5 bases). The CDR3 has 13 amino acids. CDR1 is MNHEY, CDR2 SMNVEV, per germline (reference sequence). Between the trimmed V and J ends, which lost 3 bases and 4 bases, there was a span of 7 bases. CDR3 sequence reads: CASSFRVNQPQHF. The CDR3 DNA sequence: TGTGCCAGCAGTTTCAGGGTAAATCAGCCCCAGCATTTT.

This clonotype has only a few counts. The chain combines TRBV18 with TRBJ1-5, with unresolved D. Germline V gene data show CDR1 as KGHSH and CDR2 as LQKENI. The CDR3 spans 12 residues. Trimming took off 3 bases at V and 5 bases at J, with 5 bases between the two ends. CDR3 DNA: TGTGCCAGCTCACCGGGCGATCAGCCCCAGCATTTT. Translation: CASSPGDQPQHF.

V is TRBV3-1 and J is TRBJ2-1, with 8 bases matching TRBD1. Trimming took 6 bases from V and 7 from J; bases not matched to a gene: 5. The CDR3 consists of 13 residues. The germline V gene encodes CDR1 LGHDT and CDR2 YNNKEL (reference sequence). Here the CDR3 reads CASRSTGGNEQFF. CDR3 bases: TGTGCCAGCAGATCAACAGGGGGGAATGAGCAGTTCTTC.

The chain employs TRBV6-2 or TRBV6-3 and TRBJ2-7; D is undetermined. The CDR3 sequence is 13 residues long. The germline V gene encodes CDR1 MNHEY and CDR2 SVGEGT. V gave up 6 bases and J gave up 6 bases, with 15 bases separating them. DNA for the CDR3: TGTGCCAGCAGCCCCAGCGATTTAGGCGAGCAGTACTTC. This translates into CASSPSDLGEQYF.

This sequence joins TRBV20-1 and TRBJ2-3; D is unclear. Germline loops: CDR1 DFQATT, CDR2 SNEGSKA (reference sequence). With 3 bases removed from V and 1 base from J, the gap between germline ends came to 17 bases. CDR3 length: 16 amino acids. The CDR3: CSASSYREVGTDTQYF. The CDR3 coding sequence is TGCAGTGCTAGCAGTTATAGGGAAGTGGGCACAGATACGCAGTATTTT.

The chain has TRBV9 and TRBJ2-1; D ambiguous. This CDR3 has 14 amino acids. CDR1 and CDR2 from the germline V gene are SGDLS and YYNGEE. The ends were cut back, 0 bases at V and 8 bases at J, with 12 bases in the middle. The CDR3 loop reads CASSVGTSGDEQFF. The CDR3 DNA is TGTGCCAGCAGCGTAGGGACCTCCGGCGATGAGCAGTTCTTC.

The CDR3 bases are TGCAGCGTTGCAGGACTCGGGAGCGAGCAGTACTTC. It specifies CSVAGLGSEQYF. This chain links TRBV29-1 with TRBJ2-7, with D possibly being TRBD2 (6 bases). CDR1 is SQVTM, CDR2 ANQGSEA, per germline. The CDR3 totals 12 residues. Trimming shortened V by 4 bases and J by 6 bases, and 13 bases separated the two germline ends.

The chain couples TRBV7-7 to TRBJ2-5; possibly TRBD1 for D (6 bases). CDR3 length: 14 residues. Trimming removed 5 bases at V and 3 bases at J, with 13 bases between. Germline V lookup: CDR1 SSHAT, CDR2 FNYEAQ (reference sequence). The CDR3 spells CASSQTGRKETQYF. Written as DNA, the CDR3 is TGTGCCAGCAGCCAAACAGGGCGGAAAGAGACCCAGTACTTC. The whole variable domain, filled in from reference TRBV7-7 and TRBJ2-5, reads GAGVSQSPRYKVTKRGQDVTLRCDPISSHATLYWYQQALGQGPEFLTYFNYEAQPDKSGLPSDRFSAERPEGSISTLTIQRTEQRDSAMYRCASSQTGRKETQYFGPGTRLLVL.

The chain is built from TRBV7-6 and TRBJ2-3; D is perhaps TRBD1 (6 bases). CDR3 size: 15 residues. Trimming stripped 5 bases from V and 2 bases from J, with 14 bases between. Germline V CDR1 and CDR2: SGHVS, FNYEAQ. CDR3 sequence: CASSITDSNTDTQYF. As DNA, the CDR3 is TGTGCCAGCAGCATCACGGACAGCAACACAGATACGCAGTATTTT.

This clonotype was seen only once. This chain uses TRBV5-4 with TRBJ2-3, with TRBD1 as a possible D gene (5 bases). V was pared by 6 bases and J by 0 bases, with 14 bases between. CDR1 SGHNT and CDR2 YYREEE come from the germline V gene (reference sequence). This CDR3 is built from 15 residues. The CDR3 DNA reads TGTGCCAGCACCCAGACAGCTTCTAGCACAGATACGCAGTATTTT. Amino acid sequence: CASTQTASSTDTQYF.

CDR3: CASMRKSSDNEQFF. The DNA for the CDR3 is TGTGCCAGTATGAGGAAATCATCGGACAATGAGCAGTTCTTC. This chain uses TRBV19 with TRBJ2-1, with D unresolved. CDR3 size: 14 residues. CDR1 is LNHDA and CDR2 is SQIVND in the germline V gene (reference sequence). V lost 7 bases to trimming and J lost 5 bases, with 15 bases between them.